The T cell receptor beta chain described here comes from a study of post-analysis software for immune sequencing data. Whole-study context: Progressive-relapsing, secondary progressive and relapsing-remitting multiple sclerosis were among the disease courses included.

About this clonotype: Its antigen is still unknown.

Trimming shortened V by 2 bases and J by 3 bases, and 13 bases separated the two germline ends. CDR1 is SGHTA, CDR2 FQGNSA, per germline. The CDR3 is 15 amino acids. The TCR beta cDNA libraries carried unique molecular identifiers. TCRdb redid the calling of the PCR reads with MiXCR, one entry per CDR3 protein. The table shows roughly 670,000 distinct CDR3 sequences, with 55% to 60% occurring only once. Findings and limits, study-wide: Strong same-batch co-clustering of samples appeared with F measure clustering. Elevated frequency relative to controls characterized roughly 5 TRBV segments in patients, TRBV5-6, TRBV5-1 and TRBV20-1 among them.

The sequencing input was blood. The sequence came from a girl between 2 and 10 years old with multiple sclerosis. This chain connects TRBV7-2 to TRBJ1-2, with a weak D call TRBD1 (5 bases). For the CDR3, the DNA is TGTGCCAGCAGCTTAATTCTGGGACGGGACTATGGCTACACCTTC. Residues: CASSLILGRDYGYTF.